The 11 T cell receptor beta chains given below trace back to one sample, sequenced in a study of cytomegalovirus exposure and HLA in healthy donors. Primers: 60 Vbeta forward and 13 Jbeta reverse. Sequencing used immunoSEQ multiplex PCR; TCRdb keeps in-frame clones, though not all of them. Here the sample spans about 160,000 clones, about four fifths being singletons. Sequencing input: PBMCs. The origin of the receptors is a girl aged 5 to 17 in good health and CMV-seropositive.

The chain's CDR3 is CASGSVSYEQYF. The CDR3 nucleotides read TGTGCCAGCGGTTCAGTCTCCTACGAGCAGTACTTC. The rearrangement joins TRBV28 to TRBJ2-7; D not resolved. V was pared by 8 bases and J by 0 bases, with 8 bases between. Germline V gene data show CDR1 as MDHEN and CDR2 as SYDVKM. The CDR3 consists of 12 residues.

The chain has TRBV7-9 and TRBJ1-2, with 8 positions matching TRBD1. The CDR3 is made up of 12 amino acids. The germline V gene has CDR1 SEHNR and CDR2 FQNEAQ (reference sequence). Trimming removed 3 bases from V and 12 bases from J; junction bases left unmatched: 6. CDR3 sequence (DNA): TGTGCCAGCAGCTTGGAGGACAGGGAACACACCTTC. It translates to CASSLEDREHTF. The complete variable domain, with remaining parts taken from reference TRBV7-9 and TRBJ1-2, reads DTGVSQNPRHKITKRGQNVTFRCDPISEHNRLYWYRQTLGQGPEFLTYFQNEAQLEKSRLLSDRFSAERPKGSFSTLEIQRTEQGDSAMYLCASSLEDREHTFGSGTRLTVV.

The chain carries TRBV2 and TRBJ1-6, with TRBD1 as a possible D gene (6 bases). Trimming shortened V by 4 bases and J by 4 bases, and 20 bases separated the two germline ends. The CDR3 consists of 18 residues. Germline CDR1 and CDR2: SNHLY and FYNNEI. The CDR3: CASSGGTHQELYNSPLHF. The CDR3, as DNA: TGTGCCAGCAGTGGGGGGACACACCAAGAGTTATATAATTCACCCCTCCACTTT.

In DNA form, the CDR3 reads TGCGCCAGCAGCGCCCGCGGTTACCCGAATTTCGGCCCGGCCCAGTACTTC. This sequence encodes CASSARGYPNFGPAQYF. The chain is built from TRBV5-1 and TRBJ2-5; D is ambiguous. The CDR3 totals 17 residues. Germline lookup yields CDR1 SGHRS and CDR2 YFSETQ. Trimming removed 4 bases at V and 9 bases at J, with 28 bases between.

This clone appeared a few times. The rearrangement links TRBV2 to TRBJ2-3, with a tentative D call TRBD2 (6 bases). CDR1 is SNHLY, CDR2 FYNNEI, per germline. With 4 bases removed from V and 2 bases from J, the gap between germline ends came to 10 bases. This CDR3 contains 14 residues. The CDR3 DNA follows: TGTGCCAGCAGTGGTCGGGGGAACACAGATACGCAGTATTTT. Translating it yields CASSGRGNTDTQYF.

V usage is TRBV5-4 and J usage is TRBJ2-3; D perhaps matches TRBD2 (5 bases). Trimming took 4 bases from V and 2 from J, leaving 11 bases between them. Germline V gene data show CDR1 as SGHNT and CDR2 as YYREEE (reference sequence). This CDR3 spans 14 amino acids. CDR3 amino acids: CASSLPGNTDTQYF. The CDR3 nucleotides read TGTGCCAGCAGCCTTCCCGGGAACACAGATACGCAGTATTTT. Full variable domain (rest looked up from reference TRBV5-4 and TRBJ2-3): ETGVTQSPTHLIKTRGQQVTLRCSSQSGHNTVSWYQQALGQGPQFIFQYYREEENGRGNFPPRFSGLQFPNYSSELNVNALELDDSALYLCASSLPGNTDTQYFGPGTRLTVL.

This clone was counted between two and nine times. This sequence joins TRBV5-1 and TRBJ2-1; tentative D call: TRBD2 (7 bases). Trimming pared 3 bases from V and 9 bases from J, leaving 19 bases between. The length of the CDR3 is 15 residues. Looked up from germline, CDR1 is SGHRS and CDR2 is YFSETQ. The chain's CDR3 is CASSSPEGGGIEQFF. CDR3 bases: TGCGCCAGCAGCTCACCCGAGGGAGGGGGTATTGAGCAGTTCTTC. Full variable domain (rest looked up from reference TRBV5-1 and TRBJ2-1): KAGVTQTPRYLIKTRGQQVTLSCSPISGHRSVSWYQQTPGQGLQFLFEYFSETQRNKGNFPGRFSGRQFSNSRSEMNVSTLELGDSALYLCASSSPEGGGIEQFFGPGTRLTVL.

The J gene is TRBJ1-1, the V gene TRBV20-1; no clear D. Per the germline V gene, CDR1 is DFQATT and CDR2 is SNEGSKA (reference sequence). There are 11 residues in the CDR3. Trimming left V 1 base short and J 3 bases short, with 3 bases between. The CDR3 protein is CSARAYTEAFF. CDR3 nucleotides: TGCAGTGCTAGAGCGTACACTGAAGCTTTCTTT.

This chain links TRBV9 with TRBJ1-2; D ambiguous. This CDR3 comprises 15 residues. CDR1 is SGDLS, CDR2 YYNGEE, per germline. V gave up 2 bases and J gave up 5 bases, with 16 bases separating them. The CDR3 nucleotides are TGTGCCAGCAGCGTCCACGACCGAGGTCGGTATGGCTACACCTTC. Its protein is CASSVHDRGRYGYTF.

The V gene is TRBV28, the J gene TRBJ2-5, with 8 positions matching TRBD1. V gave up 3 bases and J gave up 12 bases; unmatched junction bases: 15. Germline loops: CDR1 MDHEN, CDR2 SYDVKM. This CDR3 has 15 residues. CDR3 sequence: CASSFIGQGAPREYF. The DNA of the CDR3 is TGTGCCAGCAGTTTTATCGGGCAGGGGGCCCCCCGGGAGTACTTC.

The CDR3 loop is CASSRWGGEVGKTQYF. The CDR3 coding sequence is TGTGCCAGCAGTCGGTGGGGCGGGGAGGTCGGAAAGACCCAGTACTTC. V gene TRBV7-9 combines with J gene TRBJ2-5, with D possibly being TRBD2 (6 bases). The germline V gene encodes CDR1 SEHNR and CDR2 FQNEAQ (reference sequence). The CDR3 covers 16 residues. V was cut by 6 bases and J by 6 bases, with 23 bases left in between.